The rows below give T cell receptor beta chains drawn from one sample of a study of graft-versus-host responses after intestinal transplantation. Their antigen targets remain unknown. Clones were sequenced by immunoSEQ multiplex PCR, and TCRdb holds only the in-frame ones, with some missing. The sample carries about 110,000 clones, about 94% recorded once. The source material was unstimulated CD8+ T cells sorted from spleen or lymph node cells, sampled before intestinal transplant. The receptor set was obtained from a human donor who received an intestinal transplant. The CDR3 runs from the conserved cysteine through the conserved F or W. Fields, in order: V gene, J gene, D gene, clone size, CDR3 DNA, CDR3 protein. The D gene is left open where the match is weak. Clone size appears in some rows only: once, few, many, or a class for an expanded clone.

TRBV9	TRBJ1-4	TRBD1	NA	TGTGCCAGCAGCCCAACCGACAGGGAGGCTGAAAAACTGTTTTTT	CASSPTDREAEKLFF
TRBV19	TRBJ2-7	TRBD1	NA	TGTGCCAGTAGTTTCGGGACAGGTGCCTACGAGCAGTACTTC	CASSFGTGAYEQYF
TRBV7-3	TRBJ2-5	TRBD1	NA	TGTGCCAGCAGCTTATCGGCAGGGGGAGAGACCCAGTACTTC	CASSLSAGGETQYF
TRBV7-3	TRBJ2-6	TRBD1	NA	TGTGCCAGCAGCTTATTAACAGGGGCACCCTCTGGGGCCAACGTCCTGACTTTC	CASSLLTGAPSGANVLTF
TRBV28	TRBJ2-7	TRBD2	NA	TGTGCCAGCACCCGACTAGCGGGCCGAGTCTCCTACGAGCAGTACTTC	CASTRLAGRVSYEQYF
TRBV7-9	TRBJ1-3	NA	NA	TGTGCCAGCAGCTTAGCAGGGGTCGTCTCTGGAAACACCATATATTTT	CASSLAGVVSGNTIYF
TRBV4-1	TRBJ2-5	NA	NA	TGCGCCAGCAGCCAAAGCGGACAAGAGACCCAGTACTTC	CASSQSGQETQYF
TRBV7-3	TRBJ1-1	NA	NA	TGTGCCAGCAGCTTAACGGCGCGGGCACCCTATGAAGCTTTCTTT	CASSLTARAPYEAFF
TRBV28	TRBJ1-5	NA	few	TGTGCCAGCAGGGACCATAGCAATCAGCCCCAGCATTTT	CASRDHSNQPQHF
TRBV6-5	TRBJ1-1	NA	NA	TGTGCCAGCAGTTACGGGGGTAACACTGAAGCTTTCTTT	CASSYGGNTEAFF
TRBV7-5	TRBJ2-5	NA	NA	TGTGCCAGAAGCTTAATCGTTCTGCTCCAGTACTTC	CARSLIVLLQYF
TRBV11-1	TRBJ2-1	NA	NA	TGTGCCAGCAGCCCCGGACAGAGCTCCTACAATGAGCAGTTCTTC	CASSPGQSSYNEQFF
TRBV4-1	TRBJ2-7	TRBD2	few	TGCGCCAGCAGCCAACAGGGTAGCGGGAGGTACGAGCAGTACTTC	CASSQQGSGRYEQYF
TRBV27	TRBJ2-3	TRBD2	NA	TGTGCCAGCAGTCCCCCTACGGTAGCGGGTTTAGATACGCAGTATTTT	CASSPPTVAGLDTQYF
TRBV28	TRBJ1-1	NA	once	TGTGCCAGCAGTGAGGGAAACACTGAAGCTTTCTTT	CASSEGNTEAFF
TRBV27	TRBJ2-7	NA	NA	TGTGCCAGCAGCCAGGGGAGCTCCTACGAGCAGTACTTC	CASSQGSSYEQYF
TRBV30	TRBJ1-1	NA	NA	TGTGCCTGGAGTGCCGTCCCAGGGCGTTTCACTGAAGCTTTCTTT	CAWSAVPGRFTEAFF
TRBV4-2	TRBJ2-7	NA	NA	TGTGCCAGCAGCCAGGAGAGCTCCTACGAGCAGTACTTC	CASSQESSYEQYF
TRBV9	TRBJ2-1	TRBD2	NA	TGTGCCAGCAGCTTAAAGACTAGCGGGGAATACAATGAGCAGTTCTTC	CASSLKTSGEYNEQFF
TRBV27	TRBJ1-1	NA	NA	TGTGCCAGCAGTTTTACCGGGGTCTACACTGAAGCTTTCTTT	CASSFTGVYTEAFF
TRBV19	TRBJ2-7	TRBD2	few	TGTGCCAGTAGTATAGCTAGCGGGAGCTACGAGCAGTACTTC	CASSIASGSYEQYF
TRBV28	TRBJ2-7	TRBD1	NA	TGTGCCAGCAGCCGTAGGACAGGGGGATACGAGCAGTACTTC	CASSRRTGGYEQYF
TRBV6-1	TRBJ1-1	NA	NA	TGTGCCAGCAGGAGGACGGCATATTACACTGAAGCTTTCTTT	CASRRTAYYTEAFF
TRBV28	TRBJ1-5	TRBD1	NA	TGTGCCAGCAGTTCAACCGGGACAGGGCCACGTTGGCCCCAGCATTTT	CASSSTGTGPRWPQHF